This record covers a single T cell receptor beta chain. No antigen is known for it. No much larger clonotype is one base removed from it; base qualities were not supplied. Here V drops 0 bases and J drops 12 bases, and the junction holds 16 bases not matched to any gene. The CDR3 holds 17 amino acids from the cysteine to the phenylalanine. Only the CDR3 DNA stays, 51 bases, in frame from base 1. CDR1 GTSNPN and CDR2 SVGIG were looked up in the germline V gene (reference sequence). This sample is part of a study of cytomegalovirus exposure and HLA in healthy donors (dated by TCRdb to about 2017). About the investigation overall: In an earlier analysis of 450 to 750 of the donors, 276 Gb of sequence data and 100 million or so unique TCR beta sequences from about 179 million T cells were reported. Approximately 300 gigabases of sequencing data and around 80 million unique TCR sequences made up an early release that covered nearly 650 HLA-typed donors. Of the roughly 400 genotyped donors, 80% to 90% were placed in the genetic ancestry cluster associated with self-reported Caucasian donors. The study aimed to test whether signatures of past pathogen exposure could be identified by cataloging public T cell receptors. Using immunosequencing, the study profiled T cell repertoires from some 670 subjects and related those repertoires to cytomegalovirus serostatus. Besides the first cohort of approximately 710 subjects, a separate validation cohort made up of over 95 different subjects was used. To predict cytomegalovirus infection status, the study combined high-throughput TCR immunosequencing, statistical association of individual TCRs with disease status, and machine learning. To study patterns of TCR occurrence, a later analysis re-analyzed previously published TCR beta repertoires from around 660 donors and added high-resolution HLA genotyping. In the later analysis, no new phenotypic data were used to find candidate immune exposures; instead, reliance was placed on TCR beta sequences and their occurrence across donors. An earlier analysis of about 620 of the donors applied high-throughput TCR beta sequencing to assess whether each TCR beta V gene segment acted as functional or pseudogenic. Donor age, sex, ethnicity and CMV serostatus were compiled together with the repertoire data. In a later genetic analysis, genome-wide SNP genotypes for about 55% of the roughly 670 donors were used, and that subset was treated as a discovery cohort. All discovery cohort repertoires had been generated on a single sequencing platform. HLA typing included class I and class II loci at four-digit resolution. The number of typed donors differed by locus: about 620-640 for A, B, C, DRB1 and DQB1; 500 to 550 for DQA1; approximately 610 for DPA1; and some 470 for DPB1. Roughly five DR-DQ haplotypes were treated as single units for association and clustering because of strong linkage in the cohort. Across about 380 genotyped donors of the cohort, an average of about 240,000 unique TCR beta nucleotide sequences per donor were sequenced, and roughly 18% of those sequences were non-productive.

The cohort comprised more than 550 healthy bone marrow donors. At the time of sampling, every cohort member was nominally healthy, though immune exposures that went unrecorded were likely present. The donor tested CMV seropositive and was one of the 289 seropositive cohort members. Every donor gave a peripheral blood sample, and the peripheral blood mononuclear cells from that sample were used for TCR beta sequencing. The Qiagen DNeasy Blood Extraction Kit was used to extract genomic DNA from the blood cell samples. The receptor library was made with the immunoSEQ multiplex PCR assay. The multiplex PCR relied on a mix of 60 forward primers for TCR Vbeta segments and 13 reverse primers for TCR Jbeta segments. The CDR3 region of rearranged TCR beta genes was amplified from genomic DNA by a multiplex PCR assay. Amplified TCR beta libraries were sequenced as 87-base-pair reads on the Illumina HiSeq System. Per the original workflow: Across the 666 repertoires, a later analysis counted roughly 77 million unique TCR beta chains, roughly 11 million of which were shared by at least two donors. A nearest-neighbor algorithm error-corrected the raw reads and collapsed the reads into unique sequences, merging closely related sequences to remove PCR and sequencing errors. V, D and J gene segments were assigned by aligning CDR3 sequences to IMGT reference sequences. For a sequence to be retained, a match of at least six nucleotides to both a V gene segment and a J gene segment was required. Rearrangements were called productive when the CDR3 lacked stop codons and stayed in frame with V and J; all others were non-productive. Following IMGT convention, CDR3 was defined as the stretch from the second conserved V-encoded cysteine to the conserved J-encoded phenylalanine. Sequences without an unambiguous match to a single V gene segment were excluded from the earlier analysis of over 500 of the donors. An earlier analysis of about 600 of the donors called V segments functional above 56.7% productive rearrangements and segregating when the between-donor standard deviation exceeded 5%. A statistical classification framework was built for diagnosing cytomegalovirus status from the catalog of TCR beta chain sequences. V and J gene assignment, in a later analysis, came from comparing TCR nucleotide sequences with IMGT/GENE-DB human TR gene sequences. Using the TCRdist pipeline, a later analysis assigned CDR3 sequences along with most-parsimonious VDJ recombination scenarios. In a later analysis, each TCR beta chain was defined by its CDR3 amino acid sequence together with its V-gene family, and reads without a unique V-gene family were excluded. To address suspected cross-contamination and a sequencing artifact, a later analysis removed around 590 highly shared, low-generation-probability nucleotide sequences. For each public chain, a later analysis derived a clonal expansion index from normalized ranks of inferred template counts within each repertoire. Generation probabilities in a later analysis came from a VDJ recombination model fitted to out-of-frame rearrangements, and those results were checked against IGoR. In a later analysis, TCR-TCR, TCR-HLA and TCR-CMV co-occurrence was scored with hypergeometric tests, and a repertoire-size bias correction was applied to TCR pairs. In a later analysis, false discovery rates were estimated by permuting HLA or CMV assignments 20 times. In a later analysis, co-occurring TCRs were grouped using DBSCAN, with TCRdist sequence similarity added in when clustering inside HLA-allele-positive subsets. Repertoires with fewer than 30,000 or more than 120,000 public chains were left out of co-occurrence clustering, as were several repertoires with anomalous nucleotide sharing. Held by TCRdb, this immuneACCESS table contains in-frame sequences only and omits some clones. Under half of the omission traces to an unresolved V gene where checked; the cause of the rest is unknown. The V and J calls and clone size were taken over from that table, and D and trimming were inferred from the DNA. Within this sample are approximately 190,000 clones, with around 84% of them counted one time only. The ten largest clones represent approximately 2.4% of the sample.

Study-level results and caveats: Some IMGT-functional V segments, including TRBV6-2 and TRBV6-3, could not be distinguished by the 87-base-pair reads and were therefore excluded. According to a later analysis, parvovirus B19, influenza, CMV and Epstein-Barr virus appeared linked to several top co-occurrence clusters. A few of the identified cytomegalovirus-associated TCR beta chains were confirmed in vitro to be specific for cytomegalovirus antigens. V-gene and J-gene trimming of TCR beta chains was associated with a missense DCLRE1C variant in a later genetic analysis, and the association was replicated in an independent cohort. A cluster of highly shared sequence variants was judged likely to represent a technical artifact of the sequencing pipeline. Because HLA typing was unavailable for some donors at each locus, only the typed subset was used in association tests. The earlier analysis of approximately 590 of the donors excluded roughly 16 rarely observed V segments, including chromosome 9 orphons, because counts were too low. In the study, roughly 160 TCR beta chains were listed as associated with cytomegalovirus. A further reported finding was that TCR beta sequences accurately predicted the HLA-A and HLA-B alleles for most subjects in the first cohort. According to the authors, the approach could potentially be generalized to other disease states and immunological phenotypes. In a later analysis, TCR association rates were found to vary across HLA loci, with the most associated TCRs seen for DRB1 alleles and the fewest for HLA-C alleles. In an earlier analysis of about 550 of the donors, most TCR beta V segments were observed in productive rearrangements about 87% or about 30% of the time, broadly matching IMGT annotations. Only TCR beta chains were sequenced in this cohort, and the absence of alpha or paired-chain data limited detectable features. Correlated functional status among segregating V segments might reflect linkage disequilibrium, but an unknown experimental factor could not be ruled out. Presence/absence analyses assumed roughly uniform sequencing depth across donors, an assumption that may not hold. Cytomegalovirus status was reported to be diagnosed by the classifier with high specificity and sensitivity in both the original and validation cohorts. Across donors, most TCR sequences were observed very rarely, whereas some public TCRs were present in many individuals. The only immune exposure information available for the cohort was CMV serostatus. In a later genetic analysis, fewer N-insertions in productive TCRs were reported among donors in an Asian-associated ancestry cluster than the approximately 710-donor mean. In a later analysis, HLA-associated TCR beta chains were found to be more clonally expanded and to have lower generation probabilities than equally common non-associated chains. A later analysis associated about 18,000 TCR beta sequences with specific HLA alleles at a false discovery rate of 0.05. According to a later analysis, most CMV-associated TCR beta chains appeared to be HLA-restricted, and the HLA associations seemed to be driven largely by CMV exposure. Assigning TCR associations to individual alleles was difficult when HLA alleles, especially DR and DQ, strongly co-occurred.

The receptor chain draws on TRBV30 and TRBJ2-1, and TRBD2 aligns with 11 junction nucleotides. The TCR originated in a woman in her forties or fifties in good health and CMV-seropositive. Sequencing input: PBMCs. The DNA sequence is given as TGTGCCTGGAGTGTAGGTGTTGTGGGTAGCGGGGGGGAACGGCAGTTCTTC. Its amino acids are CAWSVGVVGSGGERQFF.